Below, one T cell receptor (beta chain) is given with its context. These data are taken from a study of blood T cell repertoires in COVID-19. CDR3 length equals 15 residues. Germline values: CDR1 SGHRS, CDR2 YFSETQ. Trimming took 7 bases from V and 3 from J; bases not matched to a gene: 12. Some clones are missing from TCRdb's copy, which holds only in-frame ones; the method was immunoSEQ multiplex PCR. The profile shows 250,000 to 300,000 clones, 70% to 90% of them singletons. V gene TRBV5-1 combines with J gene TRBJ1-1; 7 nucleotides agree with TRBD1. This TCR came from a woman aged 25 to 39 who had recovered from COVID-19. The sequencing input was peripheral blood. In nucleotides, the CDR3 is TGCGCCAGCGGGCCGAGACAGGGAAGGGACACTGAAGCTTTCTTT. It codes for CASGPRQGRDTEAFF.